The 5 T cell receptor beta chains given below trace back to one sample, sequenced in a study of T cell responses to AZD1222 COVID-19 vaccine. Only in-frame clones appear in the TCRdb table, and some are missing; sequencing was by immunoSEQ multiplex PCR. The sample has under 200,000 clones; more than 70% are singletons. The sample here was peripheral blood, taken on day 0 of AZD1222 vaccination. The receptor source for this set is an adult in good health.

The genes are TRBV7-8 and TRBJ2-7; D gene unclear. CDR3 length: 14 residues. Germline CDR1 SGHVS, CDR2 FQNEAQ. V was shortened by 2 bases and J by 0 bases, with 8 bases between the two germline ends. The CDR3 DNA is TGTGCCAGCAGCTTACAGGTGGCCTCCTACGAGCAGTACTTC. Protein sequence: CASSLQVASYEQYF.

The V gene is TRBV9, the J gene TRBJ1-1, with D possibly TRBD1 on 6 matching bases. Trimming cost V 4 bases and J 1 base, with 11 bases left between them. The CDR3 extends over 14 amino acids. The germline V gene has CDR1 SGDLS and CDR2 YYNGEE. The CDR3 DNA follows: TGTGCCAGCAGCCCCCAGGGACAGAACACTGAAGCTTTCTTT. Its translation is CASSPQGQNTEAFF.

V and J are TRBV6-5 and TRBJ1-2; D call uncertain. V was clipped by 6 bases and J by 4 bases, with 18 bases between them. Germline CDR1 and CDR2: MNHEY and SVGAGI. This CDR3 spans 15 amino acids. CDR3 protein: CASRATGVGSYGYTF. For the CDR3, the DNA is TGTGCCAGCAGGGCTACCGGGGTGGGTAGCTATGGCTACACCTTC.

The chain links TRBV24-1 to TRBJ1-4; D gene uncertain. Per the germline V gene, CDR1 is KGHDR and CDR2 is SFDVKD. The CDR3 length is 14 residues. V gave up 4 bases and J gave up 8 bases, with 13 bases separating them. The CDR3 region is CATSDASTGEKLFF. As DNA, the CDR3 is TGTGCCACCAGTGACGCCTCGACCGGGGAAAAACTGTTTTTT.

Details on this clone: This CDR3 is also generated by other DNA sequences in the sample. This chain joins TRBV29-1 and TRBJ1-1; D uncertain. This CDR3 is built from 12 residues. With 6 bases removed from V and 0 bases from J, the gap between germline ends came to 8 bases. The germline V gene encodes CDR1 SQVTM and CDR2 ANQGSEA. For the CDR3, the DNA is TGCAGCGTCCGGGAGTTGAACACTGAAGCTTTCTTT. It is translated as CSVRELNTEAFF.